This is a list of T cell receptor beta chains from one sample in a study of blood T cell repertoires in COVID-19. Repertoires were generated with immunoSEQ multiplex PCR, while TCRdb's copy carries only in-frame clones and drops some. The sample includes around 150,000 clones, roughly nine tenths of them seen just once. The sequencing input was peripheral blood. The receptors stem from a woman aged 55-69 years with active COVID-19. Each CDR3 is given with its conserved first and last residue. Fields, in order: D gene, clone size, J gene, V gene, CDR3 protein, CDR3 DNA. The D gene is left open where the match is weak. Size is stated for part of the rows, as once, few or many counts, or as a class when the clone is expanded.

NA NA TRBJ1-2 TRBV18 CASSQLAEPRNYGYTF TGTGCCAGCTCACAGTTGGCAGAACCCCGCAACTATGGCTACACCTTC
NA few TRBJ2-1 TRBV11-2 CASSLIRTLHNEQFF TGTGCCAGCAGCTTGATCCGGACACTTCACAATGAGCAGTTCTTC
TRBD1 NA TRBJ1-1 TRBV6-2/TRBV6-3 CASSSGQGATEAFF TGTGCCAGCAGTTCCGGACAGGGAGCCACTGAAGCTTTCTTT
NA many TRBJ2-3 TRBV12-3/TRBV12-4 CASSFFPDTQYF TGTGCCAGCAGTTTTTTTCCGGATACGCAGTATTTT
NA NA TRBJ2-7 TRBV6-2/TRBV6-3 CASSYSEGVPSYEQYF TGTGCCAGCAGTTACTCGGAGGGTGTCCCCTCCTACGAGCAGTACTTC
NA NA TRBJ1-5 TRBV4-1 CASSQDPGGTHQPQHF TGCGCCAGCAGCCAAGATCCGGGGGGAACCCATCAGCCCCAGCATTTT
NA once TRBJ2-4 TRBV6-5 CASSQSGTKNIQYF TGTGCCAGCAGTCAGTCCGGGACCAAAAACATTCAGTACTTC
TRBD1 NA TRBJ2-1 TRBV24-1 CATRSTGGNEQFF TGTGCCACCAGGTCGACAGGGGGCAATGAGCAGTTCTTC
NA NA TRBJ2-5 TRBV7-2 CASSSTGFQETQYF TGTGCCAGCAGCTCTACCGGGTTTCAAGAGACCCAGTACTTC
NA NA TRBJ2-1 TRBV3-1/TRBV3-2 CASSQVQGGEQFF TGTGCCAGCAGCCAAGTTCAAGGCGGCGAGCAGTTCTTC
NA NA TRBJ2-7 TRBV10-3 CAIKEQDNEEQYF TGTGCCATCAAGGAACAGGACAATGAGGAGCAGTACTTC
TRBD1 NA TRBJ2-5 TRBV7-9 CASSLWTGGEETQYF TGTGCCAGCAGCTTATGGACAGGGGGGGAAGAGACCCAGTACTTC
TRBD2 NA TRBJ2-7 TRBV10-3 CAIRAGGWEQYF TGTGCCATCAGAGCGGGAGGTTGGGAGCAGTACTTC
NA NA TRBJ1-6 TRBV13 CASSLGTPWRGHLLFYNSPLHF TGTGCCAGCAGCTTAGGGACTCCTTGGAGGGGCCACCTCCTTTTTTATAATTCACCCCTCCACTTT
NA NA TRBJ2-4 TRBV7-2 CASSLRGGVAKNIQYF TGTGCCAGCAGCTTAAGAGGGGGAGTAGCCAAAAACATTCAGTACTTC
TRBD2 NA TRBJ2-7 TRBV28 CASSKGLAVYEQYF TGTGCCAGCAGTAAGGGACTAGCGGTCTACGAGCAGTACTTC
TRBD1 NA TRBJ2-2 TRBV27 CASLRTGSAGELFF TGTGCCAGCCTTAGGACAGGGTCGGCCGGGGAGCTGTTTTTT
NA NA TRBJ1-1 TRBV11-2 CASSLGPLWNTEAFF TGTGCCAGCAGCTTAGGGCCCCTTTGGAACACTGAAGCTTTCTTT
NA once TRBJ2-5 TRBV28 CASSFGTGFQETQYF TGTGCCAGCAGTTTTGGTACAGGGTTCCAAGAGACCCAGTACTTC
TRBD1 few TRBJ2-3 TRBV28 CASSPDRAGTDTQYF TGTGCCAGCAGTCCGGACAGGGCTGGCACAGATACGCAGTATTTT
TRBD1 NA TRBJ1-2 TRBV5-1 CASSLDRGSGYTF TGCGCCAGCAGCTTGGACAGGGGATCCGGCTACACCTTC
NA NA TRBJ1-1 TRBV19 CASSYRNTEAFF TGTGCCAGTAGTTATAGGAACACTGAAGCTTTCTTT
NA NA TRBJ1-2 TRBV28 CASSFPFGYTF TGTGCCAGCAGTTTCCCCTTTGGCTACACCTTC
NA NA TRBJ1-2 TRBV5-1 CASSSIRQGNGYTF TGCGCCAGCAGTTCTATACGTCAGGGAAATGGCTACACCTTC
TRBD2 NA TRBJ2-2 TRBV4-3 CASSQPTSGRAQNTGELFF TGCGCCAGCAGCCAACCTACTAGCGGGAGGGCCCAGAACACCGGGGAGCTGTTTTTT
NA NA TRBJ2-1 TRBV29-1 CSVRWAYVYNEQFF TGCAGCGTTCGTTGGGCCTACGTCTACAATGAGCAGTTCTTC
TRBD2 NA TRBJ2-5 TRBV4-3 CASSQVSAGGSPKETQYF TGCGCCAGCAGCCAAGTCTCAGCGGGGGGATCACCAAAAGAGACCCAGTACTTC
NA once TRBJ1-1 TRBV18 CATRPAMNTEAFF TGTGCGACACGTCCGGCCATGAACACTGAAGCTTTCTTT
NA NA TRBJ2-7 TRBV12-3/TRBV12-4 CASNSGSNREQYF TGTGCCAGCAATTCCGGGAGCAATAGAGAGCAGTACTTC
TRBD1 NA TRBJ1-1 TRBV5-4 CASSPPPGQGNTEAFF TGTGCCAGCAGCCCCCCACCAGGACAGGGGAACACTGAAGCTTTCTTT
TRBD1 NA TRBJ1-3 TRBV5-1 CASSLTGGEAGNTIYF TGCGCCAGCTCACTCACAGGGGGCGAGGCTGGAAACACCATATATTTT
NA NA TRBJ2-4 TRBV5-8 CASSSGQLIAKNIQYF TGTGCCAGCAGCTCTGGACAGCTCATAGCCAAAAACATTCAGTACTTC
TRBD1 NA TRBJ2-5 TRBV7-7 CASSLGLRDRGLETQYF TGTGCCAGCAGCTTAGGGCTACGGGACAGGGGGCTTGAGACCCAGTACTTC
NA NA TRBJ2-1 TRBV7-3 CASSLTQTGRYNEQFF TGTGCCAGCAGCTTAACCCAAACAGGGCGCTACAATGAGCAGTTCTTC
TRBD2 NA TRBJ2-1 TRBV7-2 CASSRTSGRRDEQFF TGTGCCAGCAGCCGTACTAGCGGGAGACGCGATGAGCAGTTCTTC
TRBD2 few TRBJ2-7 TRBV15 CATRRGLAGTYEQYF TGTGCCACCAGAAGGGGACTAGCGGGGACCTACGAGCAGTACTTC
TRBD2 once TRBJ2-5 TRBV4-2 CASSQRLAGGETQYF TGTGCCAGCAGCCAACGACTAGCGGGGGGAGAGACCCAGTACTTC
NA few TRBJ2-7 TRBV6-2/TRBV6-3 CASSETSSYEQYF TGTGCCAGCAGCGAGACTAGCTCCTACGAGCAGTACTTC
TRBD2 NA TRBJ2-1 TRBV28 CASSLSSGGYNEQFF TGTGCCAGCAGTCTATCTAGCGGGGGCTACAATGAGCAGTTCTTC
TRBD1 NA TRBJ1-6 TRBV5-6 CASSFRTGATYNSPLHF TGTGCCAGCAGCTTTAGGACAGGGGCTACTTATAATTCACCCCTCCACTTT
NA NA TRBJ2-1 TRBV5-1 CASSFFGSDDNEQFF TGCGCCAGCAGCTTTTTCGGTAGCGACGACAATGAGCAGTTCTTC
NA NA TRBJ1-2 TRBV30 CAWAKQGTRGYTF TGTGCCTGGGCAAAGCAGGGGACCAGGGGCTACACCTTC
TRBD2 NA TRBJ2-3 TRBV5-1 CASKKGLLQRTDTQYF TGCGCCAGCAAAAAGGGACTACTCCAACGCACAGATACGCAGTATTTT
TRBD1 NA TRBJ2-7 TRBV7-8 CASSPSGQGYEQYF TGTGCCAGCAGCCCCTCCGGACAGGGTTACGAGCAGTACTTC
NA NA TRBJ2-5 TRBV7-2 CASSGGTSRETQYF TGTGCCAGCAGTGGGGGGACCTCTCGGGAGACCCAGTACTTC
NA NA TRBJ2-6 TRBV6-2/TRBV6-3 CASSYRITGRGANVLTF TGTGCCAGCAGTTACCGCATCACAGGGAGAGGGGCCAACGTCCTGACTTTC
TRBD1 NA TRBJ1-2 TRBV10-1 CASRWDRHSANYGYTF TGCGCCAGCAGATGGGACAGACACAGCGCTAACTATGGCTACACCTTC
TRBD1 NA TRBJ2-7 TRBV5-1 CASSSGQGSYEQYF TGCGCCAGCAGCTCGGGACAGGGGTCCTACGAGCAGTACTTC
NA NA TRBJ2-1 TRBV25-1 CASSIGYAGNNEQFF TGTGCCAGCAGTATAGGCTACGCAGGGAACAATGAGCAGTTCTTC
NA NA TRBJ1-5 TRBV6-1 CASSEEGRGPQHF TGTGCCAGCAGTGAAGAAGGTCGGGGTCCCCAGCATTTT
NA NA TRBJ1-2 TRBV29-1 CSVDWGDYGYTF TGCAGCGTTGATTGGGGAGACTATGGCTACACCTTC
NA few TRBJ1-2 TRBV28 CASRARVTDGYTF TGTGCCAGCAGGGCCAGGGTAACGGATGGCTACACCTTC
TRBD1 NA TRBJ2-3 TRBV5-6 CASSLNLGQGITDTQYF TGTGCCAGCAGCTTGAATTTGGGACAGGGCATCACAGATACGCAGTATTTT
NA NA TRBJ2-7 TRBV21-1 CASSKADRAGVPYEQYF TGTGCCAGCAGCAAAGCCGATCGAGCGGGTGTTCCGTACGAGCAGTACTTC
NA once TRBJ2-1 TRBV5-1 CASSRDTAYNEQFF TGCGCCAGCAGCCGGGACACCGCCTACAATGAGCAGTTCTTC
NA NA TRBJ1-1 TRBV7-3 CASSSRSGSEAFF TGTGCCAGCAGCTCCCGCAGCGGGTCTGAAGCTTTCTTT
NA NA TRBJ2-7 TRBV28 CASSFWSDWEQYF TGTGCCAGCAGTTTCTGGTCAGATTGGGAGCAGTACTTC
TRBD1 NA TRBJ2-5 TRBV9 CASSARQGPGETQYF TGTGCCAGCAGCGCCCGACAGGGACCAGGAGAGACCCAGTACTTC
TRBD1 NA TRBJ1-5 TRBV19 CASSSGQDRNQPQHF TGTGCCAGTAGTTCGGGACAGGATAGGAATCAGCCCCAGCATTTT
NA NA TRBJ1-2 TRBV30 CAWSVHQEGGGYTF TGTGCCTGGAGTGTACACCAGGAAGGGGGTGGCTACACCTTC